The present T cell receptor beta chain was sequenced within a study of CD8 T cells in Susac syndrome. General study findings and limits: Across the total CD8+ repertoires, about 15 Susac-specific public clones were detected, and across the CD8+ TEMRA repertoires, five or six such clones were detected. CD8+ clones in Susac expanded most in TEMRA cells and active patients.

RNA, at about 0.45 to 1 ug, was reverse transcribed with random hexamers. Coverage of TCR beta CDR3 amplification by immunoSEQ multiplex PCR extended to 54 Vbeta and 13 Jbeta. Each CDR3 protein gets one entry after TCRdb re-called the immunoSEQ multiplex PCR reads with MiXCR. Of roughly 150,000 distinct CDR3 sequences listed, roughly 94% are singletons. A single count supports this clonotype. Its antigen is unidentified. Trimming took 7 bases from V and 7 from J; bases not matched to a gene: 2. The length of the CDR3 is 14 residues. Germline V CDR1 and CDR2: SGHTS, YDEGEE. V gene TRBV5-8 combines with J gene TRBJ2-1; TRBD2 agrees at 16 bases. The sequenced sample was CD8+ T cells from PBMCs. This TCR derives from a human donor with Susac syndrome. CDR3 nucleotide sequence: TGTGCCAGCCGGGGACTAGCGGGAGGGAATGAGCAGTTCTTC. Its protein product is CASRGLAGGNEQFF.